Given below is one T cell receptor beta chain in context. What it binds is unknown. The data are from a study of T cell responses to AZD1222 COVID-19 vaccine. Regarding the study as a whole: Baseline seropositivity occurred in only six or seven AZD1222 recipients. Donors were chiefly white British, with a greater number of females, and clonal diversity was perhaps underestimated.

The length of the CDR3 is 13 residues. The germline V and J ends were trimmed by 0 bases and 5 bases, with 5 bases remaining between them. Germline CDR1 reads ENHRY; CDR2 reads SYGVKD. Only in-frame clones appear in the TCRdb table, and some are missing; sequencing was by immunoSEQ multiplex PCR. The table has approximately 100,000 clones, roughly nine tenths seen once. V gene TRBV10-3 combines with J gene TRBJ1-3; D gene uncertain. The sequencing here drew on peripheral blood, taken on day 0 of AZD1222 vaccination. The sequence was obtained from an adult in good health. CDR3 nucleotide sequence: TGTGCCATCAGTGAGTCAGGGAGAAACACCATATATTTT. The encoded protein is CAISESGRNTIYF.